This T cell receptor (beta chain) was sequenced for a study of T cell responses to AZD1222 COVID-19 vaccine (dated by TCRdb to the early 2020s). General notes on the study: TCR sequencing covered about 230 trial participants: 200 to 220 given two doses of AZD1222 and about 26 given two doses of MenACWY control vaccine. Trial participants were enrolled by age into 18-55, 56-69 and 70-plus year subgroups, with around 150, 28 and 57 TCR-sequenced participants respectively. Study-wide conclusions, independent of this receptor: In the small 56-69-year group, the increase in depth fell short of significance, most likely because of low power. Participants were mostly white British and included more females than males, and it was suggested by the authors that clonal diversity may have been underestimated. Only six AZD1222 recipients were SARS-CoV-2 seropositive at baseline, limiting conclusions about previously exposed vaccinees. Nearly half of unique spike-specific TCRs reportedly recognized epitopes outside regions mutated in the B.1.351 and B.1.1.7 variants. After two AZD1222 doses, spike-specific TCR breadth and depth were significantly higher than at day 0 and than in MenACWY recipients. Because no day 14 peak-response samples were available, the repertoires could be characterized only after the peak T cell response. The vaccine-associated CD4 TCRs covered the entire spike protein, and the dominant responses fell in regions 160-218 and 743-854.

The sample's time point label, in plain terms: baseline before first vaccination. Sample treatment or condition, as interpreted from the label and publication: meningococcal conjugate vaccine given as trial control. Vaccinee samples were obtained from the UK trials COV001 and COV002, which included a single-blind randomized controlled phase 2/3 trial of AZD1222 (ChAdOx1 nCoV-19) in healthy adults. For TCRbeta chain sequencing, PBMC samples were collected from trial participants at day 0 and at day 28 after the second dose. Counted from cysteine to phenylalanine, this CDR3 has 15 amino acids. The DNA shown is the 45-base CDR3, in frame from base 1. CDR1 is given as MRHNA and CDR2 as SNTAGT, both from the germline V gene. At the junction V is shortened by 0 bases and J by 1 base, with 8 bases in between. The CDR3 regions of human TCRbeta chains were subjected to immunosequencing. The authors processed their data as follows. TCRs in the repertoires were compared against a reference library of SARS-CoV-2-specific TCRs that had been generated with the MIRA antigen-specificity platform. Breadth was defined as the fraction of unique TCRs that were SARS-CoV-2-associated. Depth was defined as the fraction of total T cells that were SARS-CoV-2-associated. Using the MIRA data, every spike-specific TCR was mapped to the spike region that the TCR reacted to and assigned to either a CD4 or a CD8 class. Log10-transformed breadth and depth values were compared by one-way ANOVA with Sidak's multiple comparisons tests. TCRdb's version of the immuneACCESS table is confined to in-frame rearrangements and falls short of the full clone set. An unresolved V gene accounts for under half of the shortfall where checked; the remainder is of unknown origin. Clonal size and the V and J genes are those of that table, whereas D and trimming came from the DNA. The sample yields about 130,000 clones; about 92% were counted once. The ten largest clones take up 4% to 5.5% of the sample.

This clone occurred many times. This clone's antigen is unknown. Within one base of it there is no much larger clone, and no base qualities were kept. The source was peripheral blood, collected on day 0 of MenACWY control vaccination. The rearranged segments are TRBV6-4 and TRBJ2-3, with the D gene possibly TRBD1 or TRBD2, each one fitting 6 bases. The clonotype was recovered from an adult in good health. CDR3 sequence: CASSDSGGGTDTQYF. The DNA sequence is given as TGTGCCAGCAGTGACTCGGGGGGCGGCACAGATACGCAGTATTTT.